Listed here are 30 T cell receptor beta chains from one sample, sequenced in a study of blood T cell repertoires in COVID-19 (dated by TCRdb to 2018 to 2021). The library was built by means of the immunoSEQ multiplex PCR assay. As stored in TCRdb, this immuneACCESS dataset retains in-frame rearrangements with V and J assigned. A fraction of the clones does not appear; measured against another copy, unresolved V genes explain less than half of the discrepancy, and the remainder lacks a known reason. The sample yields around 94,000 clones; about 88% were counted once. The ten largest account for more than 1.5% of the sample. The specimen sequenced was peripheral blood. The receptor source for this set is an elderly man with acute or convalescent COVID-19.

The chain has TRBV19 and TRBJ2-7, with TRBD2 matching over 12 bases. The V gene end was trimmed by 1 base and the J gene end by 2 bases; junction bases not matched to a gene: 6. Looked up from germline, CDR1 is LNHDA and CDR2 is SQIVND (reference sequence). The CDR3 loop spans 17 amino acids. CDR3 in amino acids: CASSIGGGLAGAYEQYF. The CDR3 nucleotides read TGTGCCAGTAGTATAGGGGGGGGACTAGCGGGCGCCTACGAGCAGTACTTC.

The chain employs TRBV5-6 and TRBJ2-5, with D possibly TRBD2 on 7 matching bases. Trimming took off 1 base at V and 6 bases at J, with 13 bases between the two ends. CDR1 SGHDT and CDR2 YYEEEE come from the germline V gene. This CDR3 contains 14 residues. The CDR3 loop is CASSLPAGAQTQYF. The CDR3 coding sequence is TGTGCCAGCAGCTTGCCCGCGGGGGCGCAGACCCAGTACTTC.

This chain links TRBV13 with TRBJ2-5; 8 positions agree with TRBD2. Germline assignment: CDR1 PRHDT and CDR2 FYEKMQ (reference sequence). V shed 6 bases and J 2 bases; nucleotides not matched to a gene: 14. This CDR3 is built from 17 residues. CDR3 amino acids: CASSAVTRSGGQETQYF. The CDR3 DNA is TGTGCCAGCAGTGCTGTTACTAGAAGCGGGGGACAAGAGACCCAGTACTTC.

This chain uses TRBV28 with TRBJ2-3; TRBD1 matches at 9 bases. The trim removed 6 bases at V and 4 bases at J, leaving 14 bases unmatched. Germline V gene data show CDR1 as MDHEN and CDR2 as SYDVKM. The CDR3 spans 17 residues. CDR3 DNA: TGTGCCAGCAGCCATACAGGGGGCGCGTCTTCCCCAGATACGCAGTATTTT. Its protein is CASSHTGGASSPDTQYF.

The CDR3 coding sequence is TGTGCCAGCAGCCTTACCGGGACAGGGGCTGACGAGCAGTACTTC. It encodes CASSLTGTGADEQYF. The J gene is TRBJ2-7, the V gene TRBV3-1 (or the pseudogene TRBV3-2); 10 bases fit TRBD1. The CDR3 is 15 amino acids. V trimming: 4 bases; J trimming: 5 bases; junction bases outside the gene matches: 8. CDR1 and CDR2 (germline): LGHDT, YNNKEL (reference sequence).

In this sample, this clone turned up a few times. This rearrangement joins TRBV7-8 to TRBJ1-5; D possibly corresponds to TRBD1 (5 bases). The CDR3 is 15 amino acids. Trimming stripped 0 bases from V and 5 bases from J, with 11 bases between. The germline CDR1 and CDR2 sequences are SGHVS and FQNEAQ. CDR3: CASSLAVGLDQPQHF. The DNA for the CDR3 is TGTGCCAGCAGCTTAGCGGTGGGACTTGATCAGCCCCAGCATTTT.

V and J are TRBV6-5 and TRBJ2-2; 8 nucleotides agree with TRBD2. Per the germline V gene, CDR1 is MNHEY and CDR2 is SVGAGI. The CDR3 is 14 amino acids. Unmatched junction bases numbered 2, after V lost 8 bases and J lost 0 bases. Written as DNA, the CDR3 is TGTGCCAGCGTGGGACTAGCGAACACCGGGGAGCTGTTTTTT. It specifies CASVGLANTGELFF.

This clone was seen only once. The V gene is TRBV4-2, the J gene TRBJ2-7, with D perhaps TRBD1 (5 bases). The germline V gene has CDR1 LGHNA and CDR2 YNFKEQ. CDR3 length: 15 amino acids. V was shortened by 0 bases and J by 5 bases, with 14 bases between the two germline ends. The CDR3 DNA sequence: TGTGCCAGCAGCCAAGATGCAGGGTACGAAAACGAGCAGTACTTC. Residues: CASSQDAGYENEQYF.

The chain recombines TRBV9 with TRBJ1-5; no firm D call. The CDR3 spans 13 residues. CDR1 is SGDLS and CDR2 is YYNGEE in the germline V gene. Trimming took 3 bases from V and 5 from J, leaving 9 bases between them. The CDR3 protein is CASSAGDYQPQHF. DNA of the CDR3: TGTGCCAGCAGCGCCGGGGATTATCAGCCCCAGCATTTT.

This clone was counted a few times. This chain joins TRBV2 and TRBJ2-7; D possibly corresponds to TRBD1 (6 bases). Germline CDR1 is SNHLY and CDR2 is FYNNEI. The CDR3 runs 14 residues. The germline V and J ends were trimmed by 6 bases and 7 bases, with 19 bases remaining between them. CDR3 loop: CASRHRQEPGEQYF. The CDR3 DNA sequence: TGTGCCAGCAGGCATCGACAGGAGCCCGGGGAGCAGTACTTC.

The rearrangement uses TRBV19 and TRBJ1-5; TRBD1 is a possible D gene (5 bases). The V gene's germline CDR1 is LNHDA and CDR2 SQIVND (reference sequence). The length of the CDR3 is 14 residues. The V end was cut by 3 bases, the J end by 6 bases, with 12 bases between. The CDR3 here is CASSILQESQPQHF. CDR3 nucleotide sequence: TGTGCCAGTAGTATCCTACAGGAGAGTCAGCCCCAGCATTTT.

This chain connects TRBV7-8 to TRBJ2-7, with TRBD2 matching 8 bases. Germline loops: CDR1 SGHVS, CDR2 FQNEAQ. The ends lost 3 bases at V and 3 bases at J; junction bases unmatched: 7. The CDR3 loop spans 15 amino acids. The CDR3 DNA reads as TGTGCCAGCAGCTTCAGAAGCGGGAGCCTCTACGAGCAGTACTTC. It encodes CASSFRSGSLYEQYF.

This chain links TRBV7-9 with TRBJ2-5; the D gene is possibly TRBD1 (6 bases). Per the germline V gene, CDR1 is SEHNR and CDR2 is FQNEAQ (reference sequence). V was clipped by 8 bases and J by 1 base, with 17 bases between them. CDR3 length equals 15 residues. CDR3 amino acids: CASGGLGHLQETQYF. For the CDR3, the DNA is TGTGCCAGCGGGGGATTGGGACACCTCCAAGAGACCCAGTACTTC.

This chain links TRBV6-4 with TRBJ2-6; D is uncertain. V was pared by 0 bases and J by 0 bases, with 3 bases between. CDR3 size: 15 residues. Germline CDR1 reads MRHNA; CDR2 reads SNTAGT. The CDR3 sequence is CASSDSSSGANVLTF. The CDR3 region has the DNA TGTGCCAGCAGTGACTCGAGCTCTGGGGCCAACGTCCTGACTTTC.

The gene calls are TRBV27 and TRBJ1-6; the D is unclear. Looked up from germline, CDR1 is MNHEY and CDR2 is SMNVEV (reference sequence). This CDR3 has 11 amino acids. The V and J ends lost 8 bases and 6 bases respectively, with 5 bases between them. The CDR3 protein is CASGSNSPLHF. For the CDR3, the DNA is TGTGCCAGCGGGAGTAATTCACCCCTCCACTTT.

This clone was detected only once. The chain employs TRBV7-9 and TRBJ1-6; D not resolved. This CDR3 spans 13 amino acids. Germline V gene sequence: CDR1 SEHNR, CDR2 FQNEAQ (reference sequence). V lost 3 bases to trimming and J lost 10 bases, with 10 bases between them. In DNA form, the CDR3 reads TGTGCCAGCAGCTTGATGCGGGGATCACCCCTCCACTTT. This codes for CASSLMRGSPLHF.

V gene TRBV15 combines with J gene TRBJ2-7, with 12 bases aligning to TRBD2. Germline lookup yields CDR1 LNHNV and CDR2 YYDKDF (reference sequence). The CDR3 is 16 residues long. Trimming cost V 0 bases and J 4 bases; bases outside gene matches: 4. Written as DNA, the CDR3 is TGTGCCACCAGCAGAGAACTAGCGGGAGGAAGTTACGAGCAGTACTTC. It yields the protein CATSRELAGGSYEQYF. Full variable domain (outside the CDR3, taken from reference TRBV15 and TRBJ2-7): DAMVIQNPRYQVTQFGKPVTLSCSQTLNHNVMYWYQQKSSQAPKLLFHYYDKDFNNEADTPDNFQSRRPNTSFCFLDIRSPGLGDTAMYLCATSRELAGGSYEQYFGPGTRLTVT.

The CDR3 DNA reads as TGTGCCAGCAGTGACCGGGACAGGGGGCTTCTCGACGAGCAGTACTTC. It is translated as CASSDRDRGLLDEQYF. The chain combines TRBV6-2 or TRBV6-3 with TRBJ2-7, with TRBD1 matching 12 bases. Germline V lookup: CDR1 MNHEY, CDR2 SVGEGT. After removal of 5 bases from V and 5 bases from J, the junction contained 10 bases not matched to a gene. This CDR3 is built from 16 residues.

The table lists this clone with a few counts. The CDR3 loop is CASREHRSGRVLNTGELFF. CDR3 nucleotide sequence: TGTGCCAGCAGGGAACACAGAAGCGGGAGGGTTCTGAACACCGGGGAGCTGTTTTTT. J is TRBJ2-2 and V is TRBV2; 10 bases line up with TRBD2. CDR3 length: 19 amino acids. J gave up 1 base and V 6 bases, and 14 bases lay outside the gene matches. From germline, CDR1 is SNHLY and CDR2 FYNNEI.

The genes are TRBV11-3 and TRBJ2-1, with a weak D call TRBD1 (6 bases). The CDR3 contains 16 residues. V lost 0 bases, J lost 5 bases, and 14 bases lay in between. Germline V gene data show CDR1 as SGHNT and CDR2 as YENEEA. As DNA, the CDR3 is TGTGCCAGCAGCTTAGAGGGCGGACAGCCGCACAATGAGCAGTTCTTC. Translated: CASSLEGGQPHNEQFF.

This rearrangement joins TRBV7-8 to TRBJ2-7, with D unresolved. There are 14 residues in the CDR3. Germline CDR1 SGHVS, CDR2 FQNEAQ. V lost 1 base, J lost 5 bases, and 12 bases lay in between. For the CDR3, the DNA is TGTGCCAGCAGCTTAGTCGAGTTCGCCCACGAGCAGTACTTC. It encodes CASSLVEFAHEQYF.

This clone turned up a few times. This chain connects TRBV10-3 to TRBJ1-5, with D tentatively TRBD1 (5 bases). Germline V gene data show CDR1 as ENHRY and CDR2 as SYGVKD. With 4 bases removed from V and 1 base from J, the gap between germline ends came to 11 bases. The CDR3 sequence is 15 residues long. The CDR3 is CAISAGNPSNQPQHF. The CDR3 nucleotides read TGTGCCATCAGTGCAGGGAACCCGAGCAATCAGCCCCAGCATTTT.

The chain combines TRBV14 with TRBJ2-1; TRBD2 matches 12 bases. Germline assignment: CDR1 SGHDN and CDR2 FVKESK. Trimming took 1 base from V and 8 from J; bases not matched to a gene: 6. CDR3 size: 16 residues. In DNA, the CDR3 is TGTGCCAGCAGCCAAGGACTAGCGGGAGCGGGGTATGAGCAGTTCTTC. Amino acid sequence: CASSQGLAGAGYEQFF.

The chain is built from TRBV10-3 and TRBJ2-7, with D possibly matching TRBD2 (5 bases). Germline values: CDR1 ENHRY, CDR2 SYGVKD. The length of the CDR3 is 15 residues. With 0 bases removed from V and 0 bases from J, the gap between germline ends came to 9 bases. This chain's CDR3 is CAISESEGSSYEQYF. CDR3 bases: TGTGCCATCAGTGAGTCGGAAGGGAGCTCCTACGAGCAGTACTTC.

J is TRBJ2-1 and V is TRBV11-1; TRBD1 agrees at 7 bases. J gave up 7 bases and V 4 bases, and 10 bases lay outside the gene matches. Germline CDR1 SGHAT, CDR2 FQDESV (reference sequence). The CDR3 extends over 15 amino acids. In DNA form, the CDR3 reads TGTGCCAGCAGCTCCCTAAGACTGACAGGGAATGAGCAGTTCTTC. Translation: CASSSLRLTGNEQFF.

This clone showed up just a few times. The V and J genes are TRBV30 and TRBJ2-1, with 7 bases fitting TRBD1. The CDR3 spans 15 residues. With 4 bases clipped from V and 0 bases from J, the junction kept 6 bases outside the gene matches. Germline lookup yields CDR1 GTSNPN and CDR2 SVGIG (reference sequence). The CDR3 is CAWTGDSISYNEQFF. DNA for the CDR3: TGTGCCTGGACTGGGGACAGCATCTCCTACAATGAGCAGTTCTTC.

The chain couples TRBV7-2 to TRBJ2-2; 7 bases line up with TRBD1. The CDR3 has 16 amino acids. V dropped 1 base and J dropped 0; count of bases not matched to a gene: 2. The germline CDR1 and CDR2 sequences are SGHTA and FQGNSA. This chain's CDR3 is CASSLVGGANTGELFF. The CDR3, as DNA: TGTGCCAGCAGCTTAGTAGGGGGCGCGAACACCGGGGAGCTGTTTTTT.

This chain links TRBV28 with TRBJ2-7, with TRBD2 matching 13 bases. This CDR3 has 17 residues. J lost 1 base, V lost 3 bases, and 6 bases had no gene match. CDR1 MDHEN and CDR2 SYDVKM come from the germline V gene. The CDR3, as DNA: TGTGCCAGCAGTTTGGGGACTAGCGGGACTTTTTCCTACGAGCAGTACTTC. It codes for CASSLGTSGTFSYEQYF.

The rearrangement uses TRBV11-3 and TRBJ2-2; TRBD1 matches 11 bases. The CDR3 sequence is 16 residues long. V was pared by 4 bases and J by 5 bases, with 6 bases of the junction left unmatched. The germline gives CDR1 SGHNT, CDR2 YENEEA. The CDR3 DNA reads TGTGCCAGCAGCTCGCCGGGACAGGGGGGGACCGGGGAGCTGTTTTTT. Protein sequence: CASSSPGQGGTGELFF.

The J gene is TRBJ2-7, the V gene TRBV19, with 10 nucleotides matching TRBD1. This CDR3 spans 15 amino acids. Trimming cost V 6 bases and J 4 bases; bases outside gene matches: 9. Germline assignment: CDR1 LNHDA and CDR2 SQIVND (reference sequence). CDR3 protein: CASSIRDRGLYEQYF. The DNA of the CDR3 is TGTGCCAGTAGCATCCGGGACAGGGGCCTTTACGAGCAGTACTTC.